This T cell receptor beta chain appears in the sequencing data of a study of T cell responses to AZD1222 COVID-19 vaccine (TCRdb year 2021). For context, the study as a whole: AZD1222 recipients with second doses at about 4 weeks or about 12 weeks were pooled, because spike-specific TCR depth and breadth did not differ between schedules. TCR sequencing covered some 240 trial participants: 200 to 220 given two doses of AZD1222 and 26 given two doses of MenACWY control vaccine. Trial participants were enrolled by age into subgroups of 18-55, 56-69 and 70-plus years, and about 150, 27 and 61 TCR-sequenced participants, respectively, were included in these subgroups.

The CDR3, from cysteine to phenylalanine, totals 14 residues. Only CDR3 DNA remains: 42 bases, in frame from the first base. The germline V gene specifies MNHEY as CDR1 and SVGAGI as CDR2. Trimming takes 2 bases from V and 3 bases from J, and the germline ends sit 10 bases apart. The CDR3 regions of human TCRbeta chains were analyzed by immunosequencing. The original methods were these. TCRs in the repertoires were matched against a reference library of SARS-CoV-2-specific TCRs that had been generated with the MIRA antigen-specificity platform. Breadth was defined as the fraction of unique TCRs that were SARS-CoV-2-associated, and depth was defined as the fraction of total T cells that were SARS-CoV-2-associated. Using the MIRA data, each spike-specific TCR was assigned both to the spike region to which the TCR was reactive and to a CD4 or CD8 class. Log10-transformed breadth and depth values were compared by one-way ANOVA with Sidak's multiple comparisons tests. The table was pulled from immuneACCESS by TCRdb, which kept in-frame rearrangements only. Such tables lose some clones; where checked, under half of the loss comes from unresolved V genes, and the rest has no known cause. V and J calls and clone size are given by that table; D and trimming were obtained from the DNA. Present in this sample are 150,000 to 200,000 clones, approximately 93% of which were seen just once. The ten most abundant clones make up around 3.8% of the sample.

The sample's time point label, in plain terms: baseline before first vaccination. Vaccinee samples came from UK trials COV001 and COV002, including a single-blind randomized controlled phase 2/3 trial of AZD1222 (ChAdOx1 nCoV-19) in healthy adults. Trial participant PBMC samples were collected at day 0 and day 28 after the second dose for TCRbeta chain sequencing. The paper as a whole reports these results and caveats: Spike-specific TCR breadth and depth rose significantly after two AZD1222 doses compared with day 0 and with MenACWY recipients. Because no samples from the day 14 peak response were available, repertoires could be characterized only after the peak T cell response. In the small 56-69-year group, the increase in depth fell short of significance, most likely because of low power. Nearly half of unique spike-specific TCRs reportedly recognized epitopes outside regions mutated in the B.1.351 and B.1.1.7 variants. Conclusions about previously exposed vaccinees are limited because only six or seven AZD1222 recipients were SARS-CoV-2 seropositive at baseline. Most participants were white British and females outnumbered males, and the authors suggested that clonal diversity may have been underestimated. The whole spike protein was spanned by vaccine-associated CD4 TCRs, and dominant responses were seen in regions 160-218 and 743-854.

As regards this clone: Its binding antigen is unknown. No much larger clone exists at a distance of one base, and base qualities are not known.

This receptor was obtained from an adult in good health. The sequence joins TRBV6-5 to TRBJ1-2; the D gene assignment is ambiguous. The source was peripheral blood, collected on day 0 of AZD1222 vaccination. For the CDR3, the sequence is CASSYTAADYGYTF. Here is the DNA: TGTGCCAGCAGTTACACGGCCGCCGACTATGGCTACACCTTC.